This T cell receptor (beta chain) was recovered during a study of T cell responses to AZD1222 COVID-19 vaccine (dated by TCRdb to the early 2020s). About the investigation overall: AZD1222 recipients with second doses at about 4 weeks or about 12 weeks were pooled, because spike-specific TCR depth and breadth did not differ between schedules. TCR sequencing covered fewer than 250 trial participants: 200 to 210 given two doses of AZD1222 and approximately 25 given two doses of MenACWY control vaccine. Trial participants were enrolled into age subgroups of 18-55, 56-69 and 70-plus years, which contained roughly 150, 30 and 60 TCR-sequenced participants, respectively. Results and caveats for the whole study, not just this receptor: Participants were mostly white British and included more females than males, and it was suggested by the authors that clonal diversity may have been underestimated. A significant rise in spike-specific TCR breadth and depth was observed after two AZD1222 doses relative to day 0 and relative to MenACWY recipients. Because no samples from the day 14 peak response were available, repertoires could be characterized only after the peak T cell response. In the small 56-69-year group, the increase in depth fell short of significance, most likely because of low power. Conclusions about previously exposed vaccinees are limited because only 5 or 6 AZD1222 recipients were SARS-CoV-2 seropositive at baseline. Vaccine-associated CD4 TCRs spanned the whole spike protein, with dominant responses in regions 160-218 and 743-854. Reportedly, close to half of the unique spike-specific TCRs recognized epitopes lying outside the regions that are mutated in the B.1.351 and B.1.1.7 variants.

This sample's time point label indicates: baseline before first vaccination. Vaccinee samples came from UK trials COV001 and COV002, including a single-blind randomized controlled phase 2/3 trial of AZD1222 (ChAdOx1 nCoV-19) in healthy adults. For TCRbeta chain sequencing, PBMC samples from trial participants were taken at day 0 and at day 28 after the second dose. For CDR1 and CDR2, the germline V gene (reference sequence) lists SEHNR and FQNEAQ. The CDR3 sequence holds 15 residues, the cysteine and phenylalanine included. Just CDR3 DNA is preserved here, 45 bases in frame from base 1. Clipping removes 2 bases from V and 5 bases from J, with 8 as the unmatched junction base count. A note on this clone: What antigen it recognizes has not been identified. Per-base quality was not reported, and no clone a single base away is much larger than it.

The CDR3 regions of human TCRbeta chains were subjected to immunosequencing. Per the original workflow: Repertoire TCRs were checked for matches against a reference library of SARS-CoV-2-specific TCRs that had been generated using the MIRA antigen-specificity platform. Breadth was defined as the fraction of unique TCRs that were SARS-CoV-2-associated. Depth was defined as the fraction of total T cells that were SARS-CoV-2-associated. Each spike-specific TCR was assigned to its reactive spike region and to a CD4 or CD8 class using the MIRA data. Log10-transformed breadth and depth values were compared by one-way ANOVA with Sidak's multiple comparisons tests. As stored in TCRdb, this immuneACCESS dataset retains in-frame rearrangements with V and J assigned. A fraction of the clones does not appear; measured against another copy, unresolved V genes explain less than half of the discrepancy, and the remainder lacks a known reason. That table supplies the V and J calls and clone size; D and trimming were determined from the DNA. The sample table lists roughly 150,000 clones, approximately 94% of them with a count of one. About 9.1% of the sample lies in the top ten.

This TCR was recovered from an adult in good health. Sequencing used peripheral blood, obtained on day 0 of AZD1222 vaccination. The chain is made from TRBV7-9 and TRBJ1-1, with 7 bases matching TRBD1. The bases are TGTGCCAGCAGCTTACCCCAGGGGGTAAGGACTGAAGCTTTCTTT. This translates into CASSLPQGVRTEAFF.